A single sample gave rise to the 24 T cell receptor beta chains below, sequenced in a study of response to subunit inactivated influenza vaccine. TCRdb itself ran the RT-PCR reads through MiXCR, one entry per CDR3 protein. Of about 540,000 distinct CDR3 sequences in the sample, 20% to 25% were seen once. The sample was also reused in another study, on T cells expressing NK-cell markers. This second study says: UMI-tagged 5'RACE template switching yielded the TCR beta cDNA.

The source was CD4+ T cells sorted from PBMCs, collected about 12 days after vaccination. The receptor source for this set is a man aged 50 or older who received an inactivated influenza vaccine.

This rearrangement joins TRBV24-1 to TRBJ2-3; D might be TRBD1 (5 bases). Germline CDR1 reads KGHDR; CDR2 reads SFDVKD. CDR3 length: 12 amino acids. V was clipped by 5 bases and J by 6 bases, with 8 bases between them. The CDR3 nucleotides read TGTGCCACCAGTGCTAAGGGGGATACGCAGTATTTT. Amino acids: CATSAKGDTQYF.

There are a few counts of this clonotype. This sequence joins TRBV5-1 and TRBJ2-7, with 9 bases aligning to TRBD2. The CDR3 runs to 15 residues. Germline V CDR1 and CDR2: SGHRS, YFSETQ. V lost 3 bases to trimming and J lost 6 bases; unmatched junction nucleotides: 10. The CDR3 loop reads CASSSMGTSSSEQYF. In nucleotides, the CDR3 is TGCGCCAGCAGCTCCATGGGGACTAGCAGCTCCGAGCAGTACTTC. Drawing the rest from reference TRBV5-1 and TRBJ2-7, the complete variable domain is KAGVTQTPRYLIKTRGQQVTLSCSPISGHRSVSWYQQTPGQGLQFLFEYFSETQRNKGNFPGRFSGRQFSNSRSEMNVSTLELGDSALYLCASSSMGTSSSEQYFGPGTRLTVT.

The sample holds a few counts of this clonotype. The CDR3 loop reads CASSYWIGETQYF. CDR3 DNA sequence: TGTGCCAGCAGTTACTGGATCGGGGAGACCCAGTACTTC. This sequence joins TRBV6-2 or TRBV6-3 and TRBJ2-5, with no clear D. The germline V gene has CDR1 MNHEY and CDR2 SVGEGT. Trimming left V 1 base short and J 5 bases short, with 8 bases between. The CDR3 length is 13 residues.

The chain joins TRBV19 to TRBJ1-1; D is unclear. Germline CDR1 LNHDA, CDR2 SQIVND (reference sequence). The CDR3 runs to 16 residues. Trimming cost V 7 bases and J 5 bases, with 23 bases left between them. As DNA, the CDR3 is TGTGCCAGTAACATGGAGGTAGGTGACTGGCGGACTGAAGCTTTCTTT. Amino acids: CASNMEVGDWRTEAFF.

This clonotype has just a few counts. V gene TRBV11-2 combines with J gene TRBJ2-5; D could derive from TRBD1 or TRBD2 (5 bases each). The CDR3 runs 14 residues. V dropped 2 bases and J dropped 4 bases, with 11 bases sitting between them. Germline lookup yields CDR1 SGHAT and CDR2 FQNNGV. This chain's CDR3 is CASSLNGAPETQYF. The DNA for the CDR3 is TGTGCCAGCAGCTTAAACGGGGCCCCAGAGACCCAGTACTTC.

This clonotype has only one observation. The J gene is TRBJ2-3, the V gene TRBV20-1, with D perhaps matching TRBD2 (6 bases). The germline V and J ends were trimmed by 6 bases and 1 base, with 14 bases remaining between them. Germline values: CDR1 DFQATT, CDR2 SNEGSKA (reference sequence). The CDR3 is made up of 14 amino acids. CDR3 sequence: CSATGTGRTDTQYF. The CDR3 nucleotides are TGCAGTGCAACCGGGACTGGCCGCACAGATACGCAGTATTTT.

The chain is built from TRBV3-1 and TRBJ1-4; unclear D gene. The V end was cut by 1 base, the J end by 8 bases, with 8 bases between. Germline V gives CDR1 LGHDT, CDR2 YNNKEL (reference sequence). CDR3 length: 13 residues. The CDR3 sequence is CASSQGLQEKLFF. As DNA, the CDR3 is TGTGCCAGCAGCCAAGGCCTTCAGGAAAAACTGTTTTTT.

Only a few counts were recorded for this clonotype. The chain combines TRBV10-3 with TRBJ1-2; D is perhaps TRBD1 (5 bases). The CDR3 extends over 16 amino acids. The V and J ends lost 8 bases and 4 bases respectively, with 23 bases between them. Germline CDR1 reads ENHRY; CDR2 reads SYGVKD. CDR3 sequence: CAILKSPGATGYGYTF. The CDR3 bases are TGTGCCATCTTAAAGTCCCCTGGGGCCACCGGCTATGGCTACACCTTC.

The V gene is TRBV12-3 or TRBV12-4, the J gene TRBJ2-7; no clear D gene. The CDR3 is 15 amino acids. Trimming cost V 6 bases and J 0 bases, with 15 bases left between them. In nucleotides, the CDR3 is TGTGCCAGCAGCCCCCGGCGGATGAGCTCCTACGAGCAGTACTTC. Its translation is CASSPRRMSSYEQYF.

This clonotype was observed a few times. V is TRBV24-1 and J is TRBJ2-1; 8 nucleotides line up with TRBD2. The ends lost 1 base at V and 0 bases at J; junction bases unmatched: 1. Germline CDR1 KGHDR, CDR2 SFDVKD. This CDR3 contains 16 residues. Written as DNA, the CDR3 is TGTGCCACCAGTGATTTCGCGGGGGGCTCCTACAATGAGCAGTTCTTC. This sequence encodes CATSDFAGGSYNEQFF.

The CDR3 DNA follows: TGTGCCAGCTGTTCCCTAGCGGGGAAAAGGGGCAATGAGCAGTTCTTC. As protein: CASCSLAGKRGNEQFF. The V and J genes are TRBV28 and TRBJ2-1, with 9 bases identical to TRBD2. The CDR3 covers 16 residues. The ends lost 8 bases at V and 6 bases at J; junction bases unmatched: 14. Germline CDR1 is MDHEN and CDR2 is SYDVKM.

CDR3 sequence (DNA): TGTGCCACCAGCAGAGCGGCGGCGACGGTCAATCAGCCCCAGCATTTT. Its translation is CATSRAAATVNQPQHF. The chain uses TRBV15 and TRBJ1-5; D is uncertain. The CDR3 sequence is 16 residues long. V lost 1 base and J 3 bases, leaving 13 bases between the germline ends. In germline, CDR1 is LNHNV, CDR2 YYDKDF (reference sequence).

There are a few counts of this clonotype. V usage is TRBV7-2 and J usage is TRBJ1-2; perhaps TRBD1 as D (5 bases). V was clipped by 6 bases and J by 0 bases, with 20 bases between them. CDR1 is SGHTA, CDR2 FQGNSA, per germline. The length of the CDR3 is 17 residues. The CDR3 loop is CASSQMGDRSTNYGYTF. CDR3 sequence (DNA): TGTGCCAGCAGTCAGATGGGAGACAGATCAACTAACTATGGCTACACCTTC.

This clonotype was observed a few times. This sequence joins TRBV24-1 and TRBJ2-5, with D possibly TRBD2 on 7 matching bases. CDR3 length: 14 residues. Trimming shortened V by 5 bases and J by 4 bases, and 13 bases separated the two germline ends. Germline V gene sequence: CDR1 KGHDR, CDR2 SFDVKD. CDR3: CATSGVGGAETQYF. CDR3 in DNA: TGTGCCACCAGTGGAGTGGGGGGGGCAGAGACCCAGTACTTC.

The CDR3 coding sequence is TGTGCCAGCAGTTACTCCAGGGGGCGAACCCTTTCTAACTATGGCTACACCTTC. Translated, it gives CASSYSRGRTLSNYGYTF. The chain combines TRBV6-2 or TRBV6-3 with TRBJ1-2; 8 nucleotides match TRBD1. CDR3 length: 18 residues. With V trimmed by 0 bases and J by 0 bases, 9 bases remained unmatched. Germline values: CDR1 MNHEY, CDR2 SVGEGT.

This chain uses TRBV28 with TRBJ2-7; D is unclear. Germline V gene sequence: CDR1 MDHEN, CDR2 SYDVKM. V shed 5 bases and J shed 3 bases, with 11 bases lying between them. The CDR3 is 13 amino acids. The CDR3 region has the DNA TGTGCCAGCAGTATGGGCAATAGCTACGAGCAGTACTTC. It translates to CASSMGNSYEQYF.

This clonotype has just a few counts. Here the CDR3 DNA reads TGCAGTGCTCATCGGCAGGGAGGAGGCAGTGAAAAACTGTTTTTT. Residues: CSAHRQGGGSEKLFF. This rearrangement joins TRBV20-1 to TRBJ1-4; a weak D match, TRBD1 (5 bases). This CDR3 has 15 amino acids. Germline V gene lookup returns CDR1 DFQATT and CDR2 SNEGSKA (reference sequence). The V end lost 5 bases, the J end lost 7 bases, and 20 bases lay between the germline ends.

This chain connects TRBV7-3 to TRBJ1-1; 8 bases align to TRBD1. Germline loops: CDR1 SGHTA, CDR2 FQGTGA. The CDR3 covers 17 residues. V shed 1 base and J 2 bases; nucleotides not matched to a gene: 9. CDR3 sequence reads: CASSLRGYGQGNTEAFF. The CDR3 DNA is TGTGCCAGCAGCTTAAGGGGGTACGGACAGGGAAACACTGAAGCTTTCTTT.

This rearrangement joins TRBV12-3 or TRBV12-4 to TRBJ2-5; 12 nucleotides agree with TRBD2. This CDR3 has 14 amino acids. J gave up 12 bases and V 7 bases, and 12 bases lay outside the gene matches. The CDR3 DNA reads as TGTGCCAGCACCCTGGGCACTAGCGGGGGGCCAAAGTACTTC. This encodes CASTLGTSGGPKYF.

This clonotype was detected a few times. The chain combines TRBV27 with TRBJ2-1, with TRBD2 matching over 8 bases. The J segment lost 0 bases and the V segment lost 4 bases, leaving 8 bases of the junction unmatched. Germline CDR1 reads MNHEY; CDR2 reads SMNVEV (reference sequence). The length of the CDR3 is 17 residues. The CDR3 DNA follows: TGTGCCAGCAGTTCCCCGGGCAGCGGGAGCTCCTACAATGAGCAGTTCTTC. Protein product: CASSSPGSGSSYNEQFF.

The chain has TRBV28 and TRBJ2-2; D is perhaps TRBD2 (6 bases). Germline values: CDR1 MDHEN, CDR2 SYDVKM. The CDR3 covers 13 residues. V dropped 6 bases and J dropped 4 bases, with 9 bases sitting between them. The CDR3 loop is CASRRGITGELFF. CDR3 DNA sequence: TGTGCCAGCAGACGGGGGATCACCGGGGAGCTGTTTTTT.

J is TRBJ1-4 and V is TRBV9; D gene unclear. The CDR3 sequence is 14 residues long. Looked up from germline, CDR1 is SGDLS and CDR2 is YYNGEE. With 5 bases removed from V and 3 bases from J, the gap between germline ends came to 11 bases. CDR3 DNA sequence: TGTGCCAGCAGTCAGTCCCTGGCTAATGAAAAACTGTTTTTT. Residues: CASSQSLANEKLFF.

The genes are TRBV4-1 and TRBJ1-2; weak D call: TRBD1 (5 bases). Germline CDR1 and CDR2: MGHRA and YSYEKL. Trimming cost V 0 bases and J 4 bases, with 12 bases left between them. The CDR3 is made up of 15 amino acids. Here the CDR3 DNA reads TGCGCCAGCAGCCAAGATCGGGAAACAGGCTATGGCTACACCTTC. As protein: CASSQDRETGYGYTF.

This clonotype was seen only a few times. The V call is TRBV20-1, the J call TRBJ1-4; the D is unclear. From germline, CDR1 is DFQATT and CDR2 SNEGSKA (reference sequence). V was pared by 4 bases and J by 10 bases, with 16 bases between. This CDR3 has 13 amino acids. CDR3 sequence: CSAMRSSTRKLFF. CDR3 in DNA: TGCAGTGCTATGAGGTCGAGTACGAGAAAACTGTTTTTT.